Shown below are 6 T cell receptor beta chains from a single sample sequenced in a study of T cell responses to AZD1222 COVID-19 vaccine. Sequencing was performed with immunoSEQ multiplex PCR; in TCRdb, only in-frame clones are kept and a portion is missing. The table has roughly 130,000 clones, 75% to 95% seen once. Sequences were derived from peripheral blood, sampled 28 days after the second dose of the MenACWY control vaccine. Every receptor here comes from an adult who received the MenACWY meningococcal vaccine as a control.

The chain links TRBV4-3 to TRBJ2-3, with D maybe TRBD1 (6 bases). The CDR3 spans 16 residues. Per germline, CDR1 LGHNA and CDR2 YSLEER. V was shortened by 5 bases and J by 2 bases, with 17 bases between the two germline ends. CDR3 DNA: TGCGCCAGCAGCGTACAGGGAGCTGTGGACACAGATACGCAGTATTTT. It codes for CASSVQGAVDTDTQYF.

The chain links TRBV19 to TRBJ2-1, with TRBD1 matching over 11 bases. After removal of 3 bases from V and 6 bases from J, the junction contained 7 bases not matched to a gene. This CDR3 is 16 amino acids long. Germline CDR1 reads LNHDA; CDR2 reads SQIVND (reference sequence). The chain's CDR3 is CASSIGSGTGGNEQFF. Here the CDR3 DNA reads TGTGCCAGTAGTATTGGATCCGGGACAGGGGGCAATGAGCAGTTCTTC.

The genes are TRBV5-1 and TRBJ2-1; 11 bases fit TRBD1. Germline V lookup: CDR1 SGHRS, CDR2 YFSETQ. The V and J ends lost 0 bases and 6 bases, in that order; junction bases with no gene match: 2. CDR3 length equals 15 residues. The CDR3 is CASSLGGQGVNEQFF. In nucleotides, the CDR3 is TGCGCCAGCAGCTTGGGGGGACAGGGGGTCAATGAGCAGTTCTTC.

V and J are TRBV6-2 or TRBV6-3 and TRBJ2-3, with 10 positions matching TRBD2. Germline-derived CDR1 and CDR2 are MNHEY and SVGEGT. The CDR3 loop spans 18 amino acids. V trimming: 1 base; J trimming: 0 bases; junction bases outside the gene matches: 7. CDR3 sequence: CASSYWSSGGPSTDTQYF. Written as DNA, the CDR3 is TGTGCCAGCAGTTACTGGTCTAGCGGGGGACCGAGCACAGATACGCAGTATTTT.

The rearrangement uses TRBV7-6 and TRBJ2-7, with TRBD2 matching 8 bases. The CDR3 spans 15 residues. Unmatched junction bases numbered 9, after V lost 5 bases and J lost 3 bases. Germline CDR1 SGHVS, CDR2 FNYEAQ. The CDR3 reads CASSPNDGTSYEQYF. The DNA of the CDR3 is TGTGCCAGCAGCCCGAATGACGGGACTAGCTACGAGCAGTACTTC.

The chain joins TRBV28 to TRBJ2-5; 13 nucleotides match TRBD2. Trimming at V came to 8 bases and at J to 5 bases, leaving 11 bases not matched to a gene. CDR1 is MDHEN, CDR2 SYDVKM, per germline. CDR3 size: 16 residues. The CDR3 protein is CASASNPGLAGETQYF. In DNA form, the CDR3 reads TGTGCCAGCGCCTCTAACCCGGGACTAGCGGGGGAGACCCAGTACTTC.